The T cell receptor (beta chain) described here comes from a study of shared clonotypes between healthy human individuals. Whole-study results and caveats: Non-shared clonotypes showed lower generation probabilities than clonotypes common to all four donors. In general, naive subsets displayed greater estimated richness than memory subsets did.

The CDR3 extends over 16 amino acids. The V and J ends lost 3 bases and 5 bases, in that order; junction bases with no gene match: 5. Germline CDR1 is SGDLS and CDR2 is YYNGEE. The method was immunoSEQ multiplex PCR; TCRdb's version includes in-frame clones alone and lacks a portion of them. Of around 700,000 clones in the sample, about 92% were seen once. With regard to this clone: Its specificity is not known.

Naive CD8 cells lacked CD45RO and underwent positive selection for CCR7, leaving out terminally differentiated effector memory CD45RA+ cells. Sample: naive CD8+ T cells sorted from blood. The sequence came from a man aged 25 to 45 in good health. This rearrangement joins TRBV9 to TRBJ2-1, with 13 bases lining up with TRBD2. The CDR3, as DNA: TGTGCCAGCAGCGATGGGGGACTAGCGGGAAACAATGAGCAGTTCTTC. Encoded protein: CASSDGGLAGNNEQFF.